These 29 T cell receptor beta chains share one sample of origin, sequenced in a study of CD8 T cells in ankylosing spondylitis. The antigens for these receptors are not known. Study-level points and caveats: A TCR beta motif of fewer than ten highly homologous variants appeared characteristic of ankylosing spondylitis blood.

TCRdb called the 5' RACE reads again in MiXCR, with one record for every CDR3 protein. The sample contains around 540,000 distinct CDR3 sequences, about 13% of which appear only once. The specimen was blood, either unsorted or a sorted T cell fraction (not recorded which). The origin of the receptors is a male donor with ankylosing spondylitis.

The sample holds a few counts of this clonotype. For the CDR3, the DNA is TGTGCCAGCATAGGTCAGGGGAGAACTGAAGCTTTCTTT. Protein sequence: CASIGQGRTEAFF. The chain recombines TRBV6-1 with TRBJ1-1, with D maybe TRBD1 (6 bases). The CDR3 spans 13 residues. Germline CDR1 is MNHNS and CDR2 is SASEGT. Trimming took off 7 bases at V and 5 bases at J, with 14 bases between the two ends.

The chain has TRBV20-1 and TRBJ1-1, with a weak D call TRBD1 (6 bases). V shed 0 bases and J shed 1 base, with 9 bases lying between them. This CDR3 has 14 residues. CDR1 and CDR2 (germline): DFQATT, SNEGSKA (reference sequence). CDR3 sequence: CSARDQGQNTEAFF. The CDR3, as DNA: TGCAGTGCTAGAGATCAGGGACAGAACACTGAAGCTTTCTTT.

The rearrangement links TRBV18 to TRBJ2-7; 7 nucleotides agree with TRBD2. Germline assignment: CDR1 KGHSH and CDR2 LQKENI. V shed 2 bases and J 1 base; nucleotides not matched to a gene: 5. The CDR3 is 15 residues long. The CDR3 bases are TGTGCCAGCTCACCAGACGCGGGAGTGTCCTACGAGCAGTACTTC. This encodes CASSPDAGVSYEQYF.

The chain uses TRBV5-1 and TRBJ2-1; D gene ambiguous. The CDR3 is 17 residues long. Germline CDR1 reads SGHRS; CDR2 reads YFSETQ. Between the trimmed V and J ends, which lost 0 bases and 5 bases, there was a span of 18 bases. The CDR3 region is CASSLGPLVARNNEQFF. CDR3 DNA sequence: TGCGCCAGCAGCTTGGGCCCTCTCGTTGCGAGAAACAATGAGCAGTTCTTC.

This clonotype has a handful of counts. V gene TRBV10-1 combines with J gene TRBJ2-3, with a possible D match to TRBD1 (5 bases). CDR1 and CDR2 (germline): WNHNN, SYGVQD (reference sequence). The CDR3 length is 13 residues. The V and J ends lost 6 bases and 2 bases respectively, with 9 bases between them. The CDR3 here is CASRGGHTDTQYF. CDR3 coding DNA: TGCGCCAGCAGGGGCGGACACACAGATACGCAGTATTTT.

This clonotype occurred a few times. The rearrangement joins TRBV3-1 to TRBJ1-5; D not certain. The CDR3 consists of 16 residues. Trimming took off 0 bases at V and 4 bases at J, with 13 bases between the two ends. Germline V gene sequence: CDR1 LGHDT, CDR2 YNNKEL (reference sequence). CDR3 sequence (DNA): TGTGCCAGCAGCCAAGAACCTTGGACGGGGAATCAGCCCCAGCATTTT. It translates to CASSQEPWTGNQPQHF.

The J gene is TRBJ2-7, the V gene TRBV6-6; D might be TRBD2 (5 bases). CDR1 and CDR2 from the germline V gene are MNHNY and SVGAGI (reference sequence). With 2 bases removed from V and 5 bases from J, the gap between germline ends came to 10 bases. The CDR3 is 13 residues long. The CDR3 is CASSYDYRDEQYV. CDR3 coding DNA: TGTGCCAGCAGTTACGACTATAGGGACGAGCAGTACGTC.

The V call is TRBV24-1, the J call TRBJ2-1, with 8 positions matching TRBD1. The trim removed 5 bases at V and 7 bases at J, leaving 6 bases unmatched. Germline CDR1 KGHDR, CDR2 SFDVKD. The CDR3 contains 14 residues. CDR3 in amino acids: CATSGQGARNEQFF. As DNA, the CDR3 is TGTGCCACCAGTGGTCAGGGGGCCCGGAATGAGCAGTTCTTC.

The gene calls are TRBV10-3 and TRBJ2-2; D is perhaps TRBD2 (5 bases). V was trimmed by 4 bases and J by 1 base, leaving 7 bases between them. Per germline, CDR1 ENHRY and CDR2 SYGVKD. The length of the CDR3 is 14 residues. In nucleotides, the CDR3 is TGTGCCATCAGTGGAGGGCTGAACACCGGGGAGCTGTTTTTT. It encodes CAISGGLNTGELFF.

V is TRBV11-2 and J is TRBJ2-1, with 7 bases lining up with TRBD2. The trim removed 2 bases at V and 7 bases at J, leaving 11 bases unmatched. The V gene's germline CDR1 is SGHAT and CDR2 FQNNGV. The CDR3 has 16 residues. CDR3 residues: CASSLSDLAGVNEQFF. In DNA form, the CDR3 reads TGTGCCAGCAGCTTATCTGATCTGGCGGGAGTAAATGAGCAGTTCTTC.

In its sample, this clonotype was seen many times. CDR3 DNA: TGTGCCCCGGGAGCTGGAAACACCATATATTTT. Translation gives CAPGAGNTIYF. The chain is built from TRBV7-9 and TRBJ1-3; D not resolved. V shed 11 bases and J shed 2 bases, with 7 bases lying between them. The V gene's germline CDR1 is SEHNR and CDR2 FQNEAQ (reference sequence). This CDR3 has 11 residues.

The CDR3 region has the DNA TGTGCCACCAGTACCTTAGATGAGGGGAGGGGTGAAGCTTTCTTT. Translated: CATSTLDEGRGEAFF. The rearrangement joins TRBV24-1 to TRBJ1-1; D is perhaps TRBD1 (5 bases). This CDR3 comprises 15 residues. Trimming removed 6 bases from V and 7 bases from J, with 20 bases in between. CDR1 KGHDR and CDR2 SFDVKD come from the germline V gene.

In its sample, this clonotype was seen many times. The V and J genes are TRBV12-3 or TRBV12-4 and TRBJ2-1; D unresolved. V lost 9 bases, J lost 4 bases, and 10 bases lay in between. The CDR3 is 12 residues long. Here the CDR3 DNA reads TGTGCCAGTAGAATTGGGTACAATGAGCAGTTCTTC. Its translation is CASRIGYNEQFF.

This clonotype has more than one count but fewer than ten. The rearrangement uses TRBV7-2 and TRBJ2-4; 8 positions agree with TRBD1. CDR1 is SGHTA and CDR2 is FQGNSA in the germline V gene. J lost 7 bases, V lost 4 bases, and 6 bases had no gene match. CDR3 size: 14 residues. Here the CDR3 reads CASSSWTGSNIQYF. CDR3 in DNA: TGTGCCAGCAGCTCATGGACAGGGTCCAACATTCAGTACTTC.

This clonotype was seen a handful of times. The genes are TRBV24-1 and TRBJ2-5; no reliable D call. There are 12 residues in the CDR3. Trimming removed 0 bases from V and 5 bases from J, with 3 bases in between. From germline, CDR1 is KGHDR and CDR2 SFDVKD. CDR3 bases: TGTGCCACCAGTGATTTGTTCGAGACCCAGTACTTC. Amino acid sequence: CATSDLFETQYF.

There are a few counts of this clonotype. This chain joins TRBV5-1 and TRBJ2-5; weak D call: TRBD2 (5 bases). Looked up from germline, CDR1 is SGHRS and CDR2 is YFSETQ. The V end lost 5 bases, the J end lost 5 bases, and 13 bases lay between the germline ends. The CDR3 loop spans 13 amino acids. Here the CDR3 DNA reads TGCGCCAGCAGTCTAGACTGGAGGGAGACCCAGTACTTC. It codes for CASSLDWRETQYF.

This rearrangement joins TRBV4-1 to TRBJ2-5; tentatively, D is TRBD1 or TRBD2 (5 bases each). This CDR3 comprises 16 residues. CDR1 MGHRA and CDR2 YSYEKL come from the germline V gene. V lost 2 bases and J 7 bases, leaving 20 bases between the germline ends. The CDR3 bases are TGCGCCAGCAGCCAAACCGCCGGGACCAAACCAGGGACCCAGTACTTC. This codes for CASSQTAGTKPGTQYF.

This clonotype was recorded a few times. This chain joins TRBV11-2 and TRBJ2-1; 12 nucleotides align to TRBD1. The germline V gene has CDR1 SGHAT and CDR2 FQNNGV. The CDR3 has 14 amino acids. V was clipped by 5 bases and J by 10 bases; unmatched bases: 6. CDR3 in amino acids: CASSRDRGLREQFF. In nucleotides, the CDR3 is TGTGCCAGCAGCCGGGACAGGGGGCTAAGGGAGCAGTTCTTC.

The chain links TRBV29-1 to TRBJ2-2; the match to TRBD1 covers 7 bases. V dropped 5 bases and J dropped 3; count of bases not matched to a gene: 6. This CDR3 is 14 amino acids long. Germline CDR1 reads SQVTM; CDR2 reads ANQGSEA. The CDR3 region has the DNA TGCAGCGTTCGACAGGGAACGGACACCGGGGAGCTGTTTTTT. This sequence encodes CSVRQGTDTGELFF.

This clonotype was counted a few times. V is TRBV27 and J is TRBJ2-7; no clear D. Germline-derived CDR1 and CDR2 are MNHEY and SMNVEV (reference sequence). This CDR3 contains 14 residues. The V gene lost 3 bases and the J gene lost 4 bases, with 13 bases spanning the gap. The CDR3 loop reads CASSFQLGSYEQYV. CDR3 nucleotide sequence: TGTGCCAGCAGTTTCCAGTTGGGTAGTTACGAGCAGTACGTC.

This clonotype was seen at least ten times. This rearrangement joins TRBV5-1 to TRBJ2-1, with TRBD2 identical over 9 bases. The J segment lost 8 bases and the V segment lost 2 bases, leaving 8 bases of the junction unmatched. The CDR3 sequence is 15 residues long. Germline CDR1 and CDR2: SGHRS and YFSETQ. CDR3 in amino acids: CASSLGASGTYEQFF. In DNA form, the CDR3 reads TGCGCCAGCAGCTTAGGGGCTAGCGGGACCTATGAGCAGTTCTTC.

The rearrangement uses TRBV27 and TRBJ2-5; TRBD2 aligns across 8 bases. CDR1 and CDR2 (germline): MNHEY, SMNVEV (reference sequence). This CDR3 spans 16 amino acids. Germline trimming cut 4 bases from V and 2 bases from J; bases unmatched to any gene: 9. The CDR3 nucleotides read TGTGCCAGCAGTTCCTCCGGGACTAGTGTACAAGAGACCCAGTACTTC. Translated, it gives CASSSSGTSVQETQYF.

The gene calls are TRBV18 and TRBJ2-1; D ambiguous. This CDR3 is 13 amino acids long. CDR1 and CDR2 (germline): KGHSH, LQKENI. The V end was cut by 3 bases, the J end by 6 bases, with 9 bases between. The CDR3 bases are TGTGCCAGCTCACCCCTAGGAGCCAATGAGCAGTTCTTC. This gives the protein CASSPLGANEQFF.

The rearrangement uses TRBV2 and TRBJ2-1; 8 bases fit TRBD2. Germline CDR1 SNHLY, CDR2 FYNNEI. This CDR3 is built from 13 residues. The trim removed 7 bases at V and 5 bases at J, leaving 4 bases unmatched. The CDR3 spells CASTSTSDNEQFF. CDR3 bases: TGTGCCAGCACCTCGACTAGCGACAATGAGCAGTTCTTC.

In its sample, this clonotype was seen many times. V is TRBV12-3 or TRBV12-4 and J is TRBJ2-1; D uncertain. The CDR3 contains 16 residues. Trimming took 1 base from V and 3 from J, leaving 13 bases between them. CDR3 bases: TGTGCCAGCAGTTTAGAGGCCCTCACAGACTACAATGAGCAGTTCTTC. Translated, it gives CASSLEALTDYNEQFF.

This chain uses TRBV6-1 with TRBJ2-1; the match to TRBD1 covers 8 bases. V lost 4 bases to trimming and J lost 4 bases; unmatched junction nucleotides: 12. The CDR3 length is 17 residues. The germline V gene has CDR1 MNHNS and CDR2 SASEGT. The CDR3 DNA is TGTGCCAGCAGTGCCGGGACAGGTTACAAGGTGTACAATGAGCAGTTCTTC. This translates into CASSAGTGYKVYNEQFF.

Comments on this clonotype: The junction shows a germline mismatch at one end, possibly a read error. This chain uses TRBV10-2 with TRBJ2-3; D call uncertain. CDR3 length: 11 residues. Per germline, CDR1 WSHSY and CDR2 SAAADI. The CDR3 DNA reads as TGCGCCAGCAGTGAGCCACCCCGGGTCGTTTTT. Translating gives CASSEPPRVVF.

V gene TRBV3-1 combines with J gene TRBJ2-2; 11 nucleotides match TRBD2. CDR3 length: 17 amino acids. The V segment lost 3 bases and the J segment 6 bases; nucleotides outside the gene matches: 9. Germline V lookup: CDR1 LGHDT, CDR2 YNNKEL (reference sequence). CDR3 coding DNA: TGTGCCAGCAGCCACGCCCCACTAGCGGGAGTTCCCGGGGAGCTGTTTTTT. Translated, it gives CASSHAPLAGVPGELFF.

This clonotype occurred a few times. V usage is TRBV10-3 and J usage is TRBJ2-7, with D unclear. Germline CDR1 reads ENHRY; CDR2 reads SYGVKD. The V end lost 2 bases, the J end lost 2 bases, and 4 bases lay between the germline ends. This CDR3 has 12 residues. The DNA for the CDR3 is TGTGCCATCAGTGAGGTGGCCTACGAGCAGTACGTC. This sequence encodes CAISEVAYEQYV.